One T cell receptor beta chain is described in this entry. Only in-frame clones appear in the TCRdb table, and some are missing; sequencing was by immunoSEQ multiplex PCR. In the table there are over 90,000 clones, more than 70% of which are singletons. The sample originates from a study of blood T cell repertoires in COVID-19. Study details: Samples taken during acute and convalescent COVID-19 were collected in the United States, Italy and Spain.

The germline gives CDR1 SGHTA, CDR2 FQGNSA. This CDR3 spans 16 amino acids. The V end lost 3 bases, the J end lost 1 base, and 13 bases lay between the germline ends. The genes are TRBV7-2 and TRBJ2-4, with D perhaps matching TRBD2 (5 bases). The TCR originated in a human donor in a cohort sampled during active COVID-19. The specimen was peripheral blood. The DNA of the CDR3 is TGTGCCAGCAGCTTGCGGGCGAGTGGGGCCAAAAACATTCAGTACTTC. This encodes CASSLRASGAKNIQYF. Using reference TRBV7-2 and TRBJ2-4 for the parts outside the CDR3, the full variable domain is GAGVSQSPSNKVTEKGKDVELRCDPISGHTALYWYRQSLGQGLEFLIYFQGNSAPDKSGLPSDRFSAERTGGSVSTLTIQRTQQEDSAVYLCASSLRASGAKNIQYFGAGTRLSVL.